A selection of T cell receptor beta chains follows, all from one sample in a study of T cells in Graves' hyperthyroidism and ophthalmopathy. TCRdb redid the calling of the multiplex PCR reads with MiXCR, one entry per CDR3 protein. This sample yields a few hundred thousand distinct CDR3 sequences, of which roughly 46% are seen a single time; approximately 8.4% belongs to the top ten. Sequenced input: peripheral blood or thyroid tissue (not recorded which). Receptors originate from a woman younger than 30 with Graves' hyperthyroidism. The CDR3 runs from the conserved cysteine through the conserved F or W. The order of the fields is CDR3 DNA, CDR3 protein, J gene, V gene, D gene, clone size, CDR3 length. The D gene is left open where the match is weak. Some rows mark clone size as missing; the rest say once, few, many or name a class of expanded clone.

DNA: TGTGCCAGCAGCTATAGCGGGAGGGACTACACCTTC
CDR3: CASSYSGRDYTF
J: TRBJ1-2
V: TRBV7-9
D: -
size: many
length: 12

DNA: TGTGCCAGCAGTGAGACAGGCTCTGATGAAAAACTGTTTTTT
CDR3: CASSETGSDEKLFF
J: TRBJ1-4
V: TRBV12-3/TRBV12-4
D: -
size: many
length: 14

DNA: TGTGCCAGCAGCCGGACTAGCGGGAGAGGGGCGGAAGGCTACACCTTC
CDR3: CASSRTSGRGAEGYTF
J: TRBJ1-2
V: TRBV11-1
D: -
size: -
length: 16

DNA: TGTGCCAGCAGGGCATCCGGGATACCCTACGAGCAGTACTTC
CDR3: CASRASGIPYEQYF
J: TRBJ2-7
V: TRBV2
D: -
size: few
length: 14

DNA: TGCAGCGTTCCAGGGAACACCGGGGAGCTGTTTTTT
CDR3: CSVPGNTGELFF
J: TRBJ2-2
V: TRBV29-1
D: -
size: many
length: 12

DNA: TGCAGTGCTAGAGGCGCGGGAGCTTTCTTT
CDR3: CSARGAGAFF
J: TRBJ1-1
V: TRBV20-1
D: -
size: -
length: 10

DNA: TGTGCCAGCAGCTCCGGGGCATCCATCTACGAGCAGTACTTC
CDR3: CASSSGASIYEQYF
J: TRBJ2-7
V: TRBV7-8
D: -
size: -
length: 14

DNA: TGTGCCAGCAGGGGAATAAAGAACACTGAAGCTTTCTTT
CDR3: CASRGIKNTEAFF
J: TRBJ1-1
V: TRBV2
D: -
size: many
length: 13

DNA: TGTGCCAGCAGCTCTGGGAGGGAGCAAGAGACCCAGTACTTC
CDR3: CASSSGREQETQYF
J: TRBJ2-5
V: TRBV7-6
D: TRBD2
size: -
length: 14

DNA: TGCGCCAGCAGCCAAGTGGGGACTAGGAGCGGCGAGCAGTACTTC
CDR3: CASSQVGTRSGEQYF
J: TRBJ2-7
V: TRBV4-1
D: TRBD2
size: many
length: 15

DNA: TGTGCCACCAGTGATTTTGGCAGGAAAAACACAGATACGCAGTATTTT
CDR3: CATSDFGRKNTDTQYF
J: TRBJ2-3
V: TRBV24-1
D: -
size: many
length: 16

DNA: TGTGCCAGCAGTGTGGGTCAGGGTTTCAATGAGCAGTACTTC
CDR3: CASSVGQGFNEQYF
J: TRBJ2-7
V: TRBV6-1
D: -
size: once
length: 14

DNA: TGCGCCAGCAGCCGGACCGGGGCTGGAAACACCATATATTTT
CDR3: CASSRTGAGNTIYF
J: TRBJ1-3
V: TRBV5-1
D: -
size: many
length: 14

DNA: TGTGCCAGCAGCCAACCGACGGCCACCGGGGAGCTGTTTTTT
CDR3: CASSQPTATGELFF
J: TRBJ2-2
V: TRBV7-6
D: -
size: many
length: 14

DNA: TGTGCCAGTAGTATAGGTCAGCTACTCAATGAGCAGTTCTTC
CDR3: CASSIGQLLNEQFF
J: TRBJ2-1
V: TRBV19
D: -
size: -
length: 14

DNA: TGTGCCAGCAGCTTGCAGGGCGGAAGTGGTTACGAGCAGTACTTC
CDR3: CASSLQGGSGYEQYF
J: TRBJ2-7
V: TRBV7-2
D: -
size: -
length: 15

DNA: TGTGCCAGCGAGGGGGCGAGCTCTGGAAACACCATATATTTT
CDR3: CASEGASSGNTIYF
J: TRBJ1-3
V: TRBV6-5
D: TRBD1
size: many
length: 14

DNA: TGTGCCAGCAGGGGGGATAGCGGGAGTGGCGAGCAGTACTTC
CDR3: CASRGDSGSGEQYF
J: TRBJ2-7
V: TRBV2
D: TRBD2
size: many
length: 14

DNA: TGTGCCAGCAGTTACGGGAAATCTCGGGACAGGGCTAACTATGGCTACACCTTC
CDR3: CASSYGKSRDRANYGYTF
J: TRBJ1-2
V: TRBV6-6
D: TRBD1
size: few
length: 18

DNA: TGTGCCAGCAGCCCAGGAAGGGGATGGCGGTACTTC
CDR3: CASSPGRGWRYF
J: TRBJ2-7
V: TRBV7-8
D: -
size: -
length: 12

DNA: TGTGCCAGCAGCCGAGACGGGGGCGAAGGCTACACCTTC
CDR3: CASSRDGGEGYTF
J: TRBJ1-2
V: TRBV7-9
D: -
size: -
length: 13

DNA: TGTGCCAGCAGTGAAGAACTGAGGGATTCACCCCTCCACTTT
CDR3: CASSEELRDSPLHF
J: TRBJ1-6
V: TRBV2
D: -
size: few
length: 14

DNA: TGTGCCAGCAGTTACGACAGGGTGAACACTGAAGCTTTCTTT
CDR3: CASSYDRVNTEAFF
J: TRBJ1-1
V: TRBV6-5
D: TRBD1
size: many
length: 14

DNA: TGCAGTTTATCCCGGGACAGTCCCCAAGAGACCCAGTACTTC
CDR3: CSLSRDSPQETQYF
J: TRBJ2-5
V: TRBV20-1
D: TRBD1
size: once
length: 14

DNA: TGTGCCAGCAGCCATCGCGGGAGGGCTCCCGGCGAGCAGTACTTC
CDR3: CASSHRGRAPGEQYF
J: TRBJ2-7
V: TRBV14
D: TRBD2
size: many
length: 15

DNA: TGTGCCAGCAGCTCCAGAGGGAGGGCACCCGGGGAGCTGTTTTTT
CDR3: CASSSRGRAPGELFF
J: TRBJ2-2
V: TRBV7-8
D: TRBD2
size: many
length: 15

DNA: TGCAGTGCTAGTCCGGGACAGGGATTATTCGGCTACACCTTC
CDR3: CSASPGQGLFGYTF
J: TRBJ1-2
V: TRBV20-1
D: TRBD1
size: -
length: 14

DNA: TGTGCCAGCAAACAGGGATATGAGCAGTACTTC
CDR3: CASKQGYEQYF
J: TRBJ2-7
V: TRBV6-1
D: -
size: many
length: 11

DNA: TGTGCCAGCAGCAAACTAGCGGGAGAGGGTGATACGCAGTATTTT
CDR3: CASSKLAGEGDTQYF
J: TRBJ2-3
V: TRBV7-9
D: TRBD2
size: -
length: 15

DNA: TGTGCCAGCAGTAGATCTGGGACGGTTGGAAACACCATATATTTT
CDR3: CASSRSGTVGNTIYF
J: TRBJ1-3
V: TRBV12-3/TRBV12-4
D: -
size: -
length: 15

DNA: TGCAGCGTTGCAGCGAGGGGGGTAAGAAATGAAAAACTGTTTTTT
CDR3: CSVAARGVRNEKLFF
J: TRBJ1-4
V: TRBV29-1
D: -
size: -
length: 15

DNA: TGCGCCAGCAGCCCCAGACACCAAGAGACCCAGTACTTC
CDR3: CASSPRHQETQYF
J: TRBJ2-5
V: TRBV4-1
D: -
size: many
length: 13

DNA: TGCAGTGCTAGAGGGGGCGGGGAGCTGTTTTTT
CDR3: CSARGGGELFF
J: TRBJ2-2
V: TRBV20-1
D: -
size: many
length: 11

DNA: TGCAGTGCTAGAGACCTAGCGGGAGGGATTAACGAGCAGTACTTC
CDR3: CSARDLAGGINEQYF
J: TRBJ2-7
V: TRBV20-1
D: TRBD2
size: many
length: 15

DNA: TGCAGAGCGCTAGAACAGGGGGAAGTGGGCTACACCTTC
CDR3: CRALEQGEVGYTF
J: TRBJ1-2
V: TRBV20-1
D: TRBD1
size: -
length: 13

DNA: TGTGCCAGCAGTGCCTCCGGGACAGGGGGGAAGGGCTACACCTTC
CDR3: CASSASGTGGKGYTF
J: TRBJ1-2
V: TRBV2
D: TRBD1
size: -
length: 15

DNA: TGCAGCTTAGATGGCGGTAGCGGGGCCTCCTACGAGCAGTACTTC
CDR3: CSLDGGSGASYEQYF
J: TRBJ2-7
V: TRBV29-1
D: TRBD2
size: -
length: 15

DNA: TGCGCCAGCAGCCAAATTCTAGCGGGAATCTCTGGCGAGCAGTACTTC
CDR3: CASSQILAGISGEQYF
J: TRBJ2-7
V: TRBV4-1
D: TRBD2
size: -
length: 16

DNA: TGTGCCAGTACGGGAGGACCTGAAGCTTTCTTT
CDR3: CASTGGPEAFF
J: TRBJ1-1
V: TRBV2
D: -
size: -
length: 11

DNA: TGCGCCAGCAGCTTGGTACAAGGCCAAGAGACCCAGTACTTC
CDR3: CASSLVQGQETQYF
J: TRBJ2-5
V: TRBV5-1
D: -
size: few
length: 14

DNA: TGTGCCAGCAGAGCAGGGGGGCTAGAAGCTAACTATGGCTACACCTTC
CDR3: CASRAGGLEANYGYTF
J: TRBJ1-2
V: TRBV2
D: TRBD1
size: -
length: 16

DNA: TGCAGTGCTTACAGGACAGGGCTTAATTCACCCCTCCACTTT
CDR3: CSAYRTGLNSPLHF
J: TRBJ1-6
V: TRBV20-1
D: TRBD1
size: once
length: 14

DNA: TGCAGTGCTAGAGATCGTCGCAGGGAAGGGAAACGCGCTGGGGCCAACGTCCTGACTTTC
CDR3: CSARDRRREGKRAGANVLTF
J: TRBJ2-6
V: TRBV20-1
D: -
size: many
length: 20

DNA: TGTGCCAGCAGCCAGGCCCCTGGGGCTAGCGAAAACACCGGGGAGCTGTTTTTT
CDR3: CASSQAPGASENTGELFF
J: TRBJ2-2
V: TRBV4-2
D: -
size: few
length: 18

DNA: TGTGCCAGCAGCCTCCTCCGAGGGAGCTCCTACGAGCAGTACTTC
CDR3: CASSLLRGSSYEQYF
J: TRBJ2-7
V: TRBV6-5
D: -
size: many
length: 15

DNA: TGTGCCACCAGTGATAAGACAGACTTCTATGGCTACACCTTC
CDR3: CATSDKTDFYGYTF
J: TRBJ1-2
V: TRBV24-1
D: -
size: many
length: 14

DNA: TGTGCCAGCAGAGGGACTAGCGGGAAAGAGACCCAGTACTTC
CDR3: CASRGTSGKETQYF
J: TRBJ2-5
V: TRBV7-9
D: TRBD2
size: once
length: 14

DNA: TGTGCCAGCAGCCCCCAGGGGTCCAATGAGCAGTTCTTC
CDR3: CASSPQGSNEQFF
J: TRBJ2-1
V: TRBV13
D: -
size: -
length: 13

DNA: TGTGCCAGCAGCTTCCAGGACAGGGGGCGAGGCACTGAAGCTTTCTTT
CDR3: CASSFQDRGRGTEAFF
J: TRBJ1-1
V: TRBV5-5
D: TRBD1
size: few
length: 16

DNA: TGCAGTGCTAGGGCACTAGCGGGAGCAGATACGCAGTATTTT
CDR3: CSARALAGADTQYF
J: TRBJ2-3
V: TRBV20-1
D: TRBD2
size: many
length: 14

DNA: TGCAGCAGTGACTCAGCGGGAAGATACGAGCAGTACTTC
CDR3: CSSDSAGRYEQYF
J: TRBJ2-7
V: TRBV29-1
D: TRBD2
size: -
length: 13

DNA: TGCAGTGCTAGAGGTCCTAGCGTGGGGGAGCAGTACTTC
CDR3: CSARGPSVGEQYF
J: TRBJ2-7
V: TRBV20-1
D: -
size: many
length: 13

DNA: TGTGCCAGTACCCTTGGAGCGGGAGTGCACGGGGAGCTGTTTTTT
CDR3: CASTLGAGVHGELFF
J: TRBJ2-2
V: TRBV19
D: TRBD2
size: many
length: 15